This T cell receptor beta chain was retrieved from a study of blood T cells in healthy people across ages. Study summary: Template switching caught about one barcoded beta molecule for each two T cells.

Points from the study as a whole: Older age went with lower TCR beta diversity per million T cells, in a roughly linear way. Both higher diversity and more naive CD4+ cells marked long-lived donors when set against aged donors.

Then a second PCR, running about 6 to 12 cycles, was carried out with a sample-barcoded 5' primer and a J-beta primer mix. Each of the samples gave a minimum of 2.5 million paired-end reads that contained CDR3. From the 5' RACE reads, TCRdb called clonotypes with MiXCR, one entry per CDR3 protein. This table holds 250,000 to 300,000 distinct CDR3 sequences, 25% to 30% found once. This clonotype has more than one count but fewer than ten. What it binds is not known. This TCR was sampled from a woman in her seventies in good health. The sample taken for sequencing was blood.

Written as DNA, the CDR3 is TGCAGTGCTCGGAAGACTAGCGCCACCTACGAGCAGTACTTC. Amino acids: CSARKTSATYEQYF. The V and J genes are TRBV20-1 and TRBJ2-1; TRBD2 aligns across 8 bases. Gene TRBJ2-7 matches the end of the DNA better, so the J call may be wrong. The CDR3 is made up of 14 amino acids. Germline V gene sequence: CDR1 DFQATT, CDR2 SNEGSKA (reference sequence).